This T cell receptor (beta chain) was captured in a study of cytomegalovirus exposure and HLA in healthy donors. PCR primers comprised 60 Vbeta and 13 Jbeta primers. Measured with immunoSEQ multiplex PCR; TCRdb has only the in-frame clones, and not every one. The sample gives tens of thousands of clones, about 60% of which show up once; about 15% is in the top ten. Sequenced: PBMCs. The sequence came from a woman between 40 and 50 years old in good health and CMV-seropositive.

DNA of the CDR3: TGTGCCAGCGCCCGGGGACTAGCGGATAACAATGAGCAGTTCTTC. Translating gives CASARGLADNNEQFF. V is TRBV6-5 and J is TRBJ2-1, with TRBD2 identical over 11 bases. CDR3 length: 15 residues. The germline CDR1 and CDR2 sequences are MNHEY and SVGAGI. Trimming cost V 8 bases and J 5 bases; bases outside gene matches: 8.